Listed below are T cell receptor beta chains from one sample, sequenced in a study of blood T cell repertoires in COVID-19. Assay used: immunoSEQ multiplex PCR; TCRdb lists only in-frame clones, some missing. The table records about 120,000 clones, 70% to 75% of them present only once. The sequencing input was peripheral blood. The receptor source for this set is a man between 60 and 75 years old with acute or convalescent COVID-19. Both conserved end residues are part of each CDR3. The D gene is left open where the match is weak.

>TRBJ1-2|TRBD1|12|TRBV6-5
CASLKGAGGYTF
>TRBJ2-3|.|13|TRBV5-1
CASSSEVSDTQYF
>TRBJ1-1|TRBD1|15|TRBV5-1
CASSARTGANTEAFF
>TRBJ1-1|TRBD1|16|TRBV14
CASSHWTGTRNTEAFF
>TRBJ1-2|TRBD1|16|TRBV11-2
CASSHQLPGQGRGYTF
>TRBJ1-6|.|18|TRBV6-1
CASSEARYLPRYNSPLHF
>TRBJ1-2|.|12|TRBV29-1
CSVEGRGEEVTF
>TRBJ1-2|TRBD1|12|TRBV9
CASGTAGFGYTF
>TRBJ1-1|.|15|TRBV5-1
CASSSSGNYYTEAFF
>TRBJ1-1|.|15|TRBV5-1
CASSLSTGPSAEAFF
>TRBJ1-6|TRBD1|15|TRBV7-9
CASSPPGQRNSPLHF
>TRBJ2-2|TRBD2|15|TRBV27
CASPIAGGPTGELFF
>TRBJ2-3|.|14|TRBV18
CASSPRESTDTQYF
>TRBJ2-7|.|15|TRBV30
CAWSSPGQYSYEQYF
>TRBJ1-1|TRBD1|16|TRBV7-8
CASSMFTGTANTEAFF
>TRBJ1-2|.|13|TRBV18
CASSPTAVHGYTF
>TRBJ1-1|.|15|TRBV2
CASSETGFANTEAFF
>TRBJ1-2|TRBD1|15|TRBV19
CASSEVGQGNYGYTF
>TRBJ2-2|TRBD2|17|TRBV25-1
CASSESASGSNTGELFF
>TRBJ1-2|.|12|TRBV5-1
CASSTGNYGYTF
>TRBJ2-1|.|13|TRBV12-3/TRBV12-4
CASRGQSGNEQFF
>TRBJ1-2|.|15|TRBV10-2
CASSESTSANYGYTF
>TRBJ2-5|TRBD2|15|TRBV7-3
CASSLGTSVQETQYF
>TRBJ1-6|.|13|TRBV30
CAWRADRNSPLHF
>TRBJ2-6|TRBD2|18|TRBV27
CASSFLSGRASGANVLTF
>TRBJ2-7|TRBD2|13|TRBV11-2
CASRGLARNEQYF
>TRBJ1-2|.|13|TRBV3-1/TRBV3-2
CASSQGVRRGYTF
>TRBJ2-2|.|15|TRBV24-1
CATRGAGANTGELFF
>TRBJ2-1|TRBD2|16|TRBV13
CASSALLSGRRYEQFF
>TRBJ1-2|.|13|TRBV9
CASSPGGKGSYTF
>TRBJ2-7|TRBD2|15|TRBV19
CASRMGLGRGYEQYF
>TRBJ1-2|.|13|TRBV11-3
CASSLDPSYGYTF
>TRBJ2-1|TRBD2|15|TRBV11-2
CASSLGSGRSDEQFF
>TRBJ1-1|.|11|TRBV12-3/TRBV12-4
CASSLNSIAFF
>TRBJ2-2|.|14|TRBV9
CASSVNTGGGELFF